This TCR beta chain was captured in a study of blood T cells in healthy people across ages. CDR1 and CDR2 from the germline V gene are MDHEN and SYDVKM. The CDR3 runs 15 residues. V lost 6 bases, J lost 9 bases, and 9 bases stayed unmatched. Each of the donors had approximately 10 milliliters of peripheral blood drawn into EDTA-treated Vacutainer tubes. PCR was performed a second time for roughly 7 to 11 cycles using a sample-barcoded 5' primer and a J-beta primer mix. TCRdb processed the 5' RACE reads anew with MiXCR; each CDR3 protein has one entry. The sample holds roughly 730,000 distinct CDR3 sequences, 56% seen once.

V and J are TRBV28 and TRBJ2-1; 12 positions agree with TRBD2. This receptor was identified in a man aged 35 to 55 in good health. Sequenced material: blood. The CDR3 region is CASRASGGDSFEQFF. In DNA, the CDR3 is TGTGCCAGCAGGGCTAGCGGGGGGGATAGCTTTGAGCAGTTCTTC.